These 9 T cell receptor beta chains came from one sample sequenced in a study of T cell responses to AZD1222 COVID-19 vaccine. Profiled with immunoSEQ multiplex PCR; TCRdb holds only in-frame clones, not every one. The data hold 85,000 to 130,000 clones, with 75% to 90% observed a single time. The material was peripheral blood, obtained on day 0 of AZD1222 vaccination. These receptors were collected from an adult in good health.

The rearrangement links TRBV27 to TRBJ2-1, with D perhaps matching TRBD2 (6 bases). In germline, CDR1 is MNHEY, CDR2 SMNVEV (reference sequence). CDR3 size: 16 residues. Trimming took off 8 bases at V and 4 bases at J, with 21 bases between the two ends. CDR3 sequence reads: CASGKFGGRPYNEQFF. The DNA for the CDR3 is TGTGCCAGCGGAAAATTTGGAGGGAGACCTTACAATGAGCAGTTCTTC.

The chain uses TRBV28 and TRBJ1-5, with D perhaps matching TRBD1 (5 bases). The V gene's germline CDR1 is MDHEN and CDR2 SYDVKM. CDR3 length: 16 amino acids. The V end lost 2 bases, the J end lost 0 bases, and 11 bases lay between the germline ends. CDR3 region: CASSLIWGYSNQPQHF. The CDR3 DNA is TGTGCCAGCAGTTTAATCTGGGGGTATAGCAATCAGCCCCAGCATTTT.

The gene calls are TRBV7-2 and TRBJ1-5; D remains ambiguous. The CDR3 has 13 residues. V lost 5 bases to trimming and J lost 4 bases, with 9 bases between them. The V gene's germline CDR1 is SGHTA and CDR2 FQGNSA. The DNA for the CDR3 is TGTGCCAGCAGCCCGGATTTTAATCAGCCCCAGCATTTT. This encodes CASSPDFNQPQHF.

This clone was seen repeatedly, ten times or more. V is TRBV7-6 and J is TRBJ1-5; 10 nucleotides align to TRBD1. The CDR3 is made up of 15 amino acids. Unmatched junction bases numbered 7, after V lost 5 bases and J lost 6 bases. Germline assignment: CDR1 SGHVS and CDR2 FNYEAQ. The CDR3 here is CASSLGQGVGQPQHF. The CDR3 bases are TGTGCCAGCAGCCTAGGACAGGGGGTAGGTCAGCCCCAGCATTTT.

This chain connects TRBV6-5 to TRBJ2-5; TRBD2 aligns across 9 bases. Germline values: CDR1 MNHEY, CDR2 SVGAGI. V dropped 2 bases and J dropped 3; count of bases not matched to a gene: 4. The CDR3 consists of 15 residues. CDR3 sequence (DNA): TGTGCCAGCAGTTACGGCGCGGGGGGGGAAGAGACCCAGTACTTC. Translation gives CASSYGAGGEETQYF.

This chain joins TRBV9 and TRBJ1-3; no definite D call. Per the germline V gene, CDR1 is SGDLS and CDR2 is YYNGEE. The V gene lost 3 bases and the J gene lost 1 base, with 2 bases spanning the gap. The length of the CDR3 is 12 residues. The CDR3 loop reads CASSGSGNTIYF. Here the CDR3 DNA reads TGTGCCAGCAGCGGATCTGGAAACACCATATATTTT.

The chain has TRBV4-1 and TRBJ1-5; D not resolved. CDR3 length: 17 residues. The ends were cut back, 0 bases at V and 0 bases at J, with 12 bases in the middle. The V gene's germline CDR1 is MGHRA and CDR2 YSYEKL. The chain's CDR3 is CASSQDPRADSNQPQHF. In DNA, the CDR3 is TGCGCCAGCAGCCAAGACCCCCGGGCAGATAGCAATCAGCCCCAGCATTTT.

The chain links TRBV6-1 to TRBJ1-5, with 9 positions matching TRBD1. Trimming at V came to 2 bases and at J to 4 bases, leaving 3 bases not matched to a gene. This CDR3 is 15 amino acids long. Germline V lookup: CDR1 MNHNS, CDR2 SASEGT. Written as DNA, the CDR3 is TGTGCCAGCAGTGAATATGGACAGGGGAATCAGCCCCAGCATTTT. Translated: CASSEYGQGNQPQHF.

This chain links TRBV9 with TRBJ2-7; D perhaps matches TRBD2 (8 bases). The CDR3 is 15 residues long. V lost 5 bases and J lost 4, with 19 bases in between. Germline CDR1 is SGDLS and CDR2 is YYNGEE. The CDR3 sequence: CASSREGQTAYEQYF. Here the CDR3 DNA reads TGTGCCAGCAGTCGGGAGGGACAGACAGCTTACGAGCAGTACTTC.